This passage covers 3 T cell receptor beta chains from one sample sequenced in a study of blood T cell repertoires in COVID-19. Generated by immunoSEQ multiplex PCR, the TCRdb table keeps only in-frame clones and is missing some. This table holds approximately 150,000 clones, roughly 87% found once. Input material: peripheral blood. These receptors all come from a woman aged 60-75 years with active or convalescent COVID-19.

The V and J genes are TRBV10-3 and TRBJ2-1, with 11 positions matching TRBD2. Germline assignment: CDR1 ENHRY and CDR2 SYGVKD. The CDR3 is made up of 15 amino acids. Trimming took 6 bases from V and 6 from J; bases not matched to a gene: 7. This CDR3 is CAISGLAGLSNEQFF. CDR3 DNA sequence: TGTGCCATCAGCGGACTAGCGGGTCTATCCAATGAGCAGTTCTTC.

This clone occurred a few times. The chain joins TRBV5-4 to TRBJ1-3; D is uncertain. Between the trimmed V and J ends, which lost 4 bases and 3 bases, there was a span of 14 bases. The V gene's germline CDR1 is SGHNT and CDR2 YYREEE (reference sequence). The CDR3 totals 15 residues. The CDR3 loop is CASSNGVGVGNTIYF. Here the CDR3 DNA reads TGTGCCAGCAGCAATGGGGTCGGGGTTGGAAACACCATATATTTT.

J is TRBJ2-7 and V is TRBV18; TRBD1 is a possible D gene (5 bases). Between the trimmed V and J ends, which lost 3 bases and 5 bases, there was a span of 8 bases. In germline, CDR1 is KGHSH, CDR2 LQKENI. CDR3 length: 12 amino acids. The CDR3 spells CASSPDRNEQYF. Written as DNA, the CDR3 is TGTGCCAGCTCACCTGACAGAAACGAGCAGTACTTC.